This T cell receptor beta chain was sequenced in a study of blood T cell repertoires in COVID-19. Assay: immunoSEQ multiplex PCR; the TCRdb copy retains only in-frame clones and omits some. The sample records about 60,000 clones, about four fifths being singletons. The V and J ends lost 3 bases and 5 bases, in that order; junction bases with no gene match: 5. From germline, CDR1 is SGHNT and CDR2 YYREEE (reference sequence). This CDR3 region has 14 residues. The TCR was taken from a human donor in a cohort sampled during active COVID-19. The sample was peripheral blood. This rearrangement joins TRBV5-4 to TRBJ2-5; TRBD1 matches at 9 bases. CDR3 region: CASSWGQGGETQYF. The CDR3 nucleotides are TGTGCCAGCAGCTGGGGACAGGGAGGGGAGACCCAGTACTTC.